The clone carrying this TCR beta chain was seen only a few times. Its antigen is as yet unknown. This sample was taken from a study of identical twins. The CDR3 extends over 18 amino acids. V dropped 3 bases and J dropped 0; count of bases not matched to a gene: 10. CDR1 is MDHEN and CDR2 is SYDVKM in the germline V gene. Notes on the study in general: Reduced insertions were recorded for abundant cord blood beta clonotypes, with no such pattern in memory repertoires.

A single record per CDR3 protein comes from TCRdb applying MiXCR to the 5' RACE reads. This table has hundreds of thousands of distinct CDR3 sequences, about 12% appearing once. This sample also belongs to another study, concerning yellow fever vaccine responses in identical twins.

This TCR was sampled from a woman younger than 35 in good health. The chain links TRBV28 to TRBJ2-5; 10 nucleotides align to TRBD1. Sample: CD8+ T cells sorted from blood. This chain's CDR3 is CASSFGRGTGAHQETQYF. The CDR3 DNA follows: TGTGCCAGCAGTTTTGGCCGAGGGACAGGGGCCCACCAAGAGACCCAGTACTTC. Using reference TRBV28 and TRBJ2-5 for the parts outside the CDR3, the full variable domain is DVKVTQSSRYLVKRTGEKVFLECVQDMDHENMFWYRQDPGLGLRLIYFSYDVKMKEKGDIPEGYSVSREKKERFSLILESASTNQTSMYLCASSFGRGTGAHQETQYFGPGTRLLVL.